The 10 T cell receptor beta chains presented below share a single source sample, sequenced in a study of T cells in Graves' hyperthyroidism and ophthalmopathy. Using RNA transcripts as the source, TCR beta CDR3 regions were amplified. First-round RT-PCR targeting the TCR CDR3 was performed with the HTBI primer set. TCRdb independently ran MiXCR on the multiplex PCR reads; one entry per CDR3 protein. Of some 490,000 distinct CDR3 sequences detected, about 20% appear once; the ten largest clones hold about 49%. The sequenced sample was blood. These receptors were collected from a woman in her 70s with Graves' ophthalmopathy.

J is TRBJ2-7 and V is TRBV2, with TRBD1 as a possible D gene (6 bases). The germline V gene has CDR1 SNHLY and CDR2 FYNNEI. There are 18 residues in the CDR3. Trimming took 3 bases from V and 5 from J, leaving 26 bases between them. The CDR3 DNA reads TGTGCCAGCAGTGATTTGGGCACTAAAGGGGGATTCCTAGACGAGCAGTACTTC. Translated: CASSDLGTKGGFLDEQYF.

This clonotype was detected ten times or more. The chain employs TRBV6-2 or TRBV6-3 and TRBJ2-7; D is perhaps TRBD1 or TRBD2 (5 bases each). The V end lost 0 bases, the J end lost 6 bases, and 15 bases lay between the germline ends. This CDR3 has 15 residues. Germline loops: CDR1 MNHEY, CDR2 SVGEGT. The CDR3 is CASSYSRGRAPEQYF. The CDR3 DNA reads as TGTGCCAGCAGTTACTCGAGGGGCAGGGCCCCCGAGCAGTACTTC.

V gene TRBV10-1 combines with J gene TRBJ2-3; 12 positions agree with TRBD2. V shed 6 bases, J shed 4 bases, and the junction held 11 bases outside the gene matches. The V gene's germline CDR1 is WNHNN and CDR2 SYGVQD (reference sequence). The CDR3 covers 17 residues. The CDR3 coding sequence is TGCGCCAGCAGCGCCCTCAGACTAGCGGGAGAACCAGATACGCAGTATTTT. This codes for CASSALRLAGEPDTQYF.

This clonotype has a handful of counts. V and J are TRBV7-2 and TRBJ2-5, with D possibly matching TRBD2 (6 bases). CDR3 length equals 15 residues. The germline CDR1 and CDR2 sequences are SGHTA and FQGNSA. Deletions cut 4 bases from V and 5 bases from J, with 17 bases between. The CDR3 protein is CASSSRLVPRETQYF. Written as DNA, the CDR3 is TGTGCCAGCAGCTCTCGACTAGTACCACGGGAGACCCAGTACTTC.

This clonotype was counted ten times or more. This sequence joins TRBV28 and TRBJ2-7; 7 positions agree with TRBD1. Germline trimming cut 6 bases from V and 2 bases from J; bases unmatched to any gene: 7. CDR3 length equals 14 residues. Germline V lookup: CDR1 MDHEN, CDR2 SYDVKM. CDR3 amino acids: CASSSGQIAYEQYF. CDR3 DNA sequence: TGTGCCAGCAGCTCGGGACAGATAGCCTACGAGCAGTACTTC.

The chain combines TRBV30 with TRBJ1-1, with TRBD1 as a possible D gene (6 bases). Germline V gives CDR1 GTSNPN, CDR2 SVGIG (reference sequence). The CDR3 totals 13 residues. Trimming cost V 3 bases and J 2 bases, with 10 bases left between them. The CDR3 DNA is TGTGCCTGGAGACCGGACAGTAACACTGAAGCTTTCTTT. Translation: CAWRPDSNTEAFF.

The rearrangement joins TRBV11-3 to TRBJ2-3, with TRBD1 as a possible D gene (5 bases). CDR1 SGHNT and CDR2 YENEEA come from the germline V gene. The CDR3 totals 13 residues. Trimming took off 5 bases at V and 6 bases at J, with 12 bases between the two ends. CDR3 sequence reads: CASSTQGVDTQYF. Written as DNA, the CDR3 is TGTGCCAGCAGCACACAAGGGGTGGATACGCAGTATTTT.

J is TRBJ2-5 and V is TRBV20-1, with 7 bases lining up with TRBD2. CDR1 DFQATT and CDR2 SNEGSKA come from the germline V gene (reference sequence). CDR3 length: 14 amino acids. V dropped 0 bases and J dropped 8; count of bases not matched to a gene: 9. CDR3 DNA sequence: TGCAGTGCTAGAGATGGGACTAACGGGAGAACCCAGTACTTC. It is translated as CSARDGTNGRTQYF.

This clonotype has a handful of counts. V gene TRBV7-9 combines with J gene TRBJ2-1, with 8 bases fitting TRBD2. This CDR3 region has 17 residues. The J segment lost 0 bases and the V segment lost 3 bases, leaving 7 bases of the junction unmatched. Germline V gives CDR1 SEHNR, CDR2 FQNEAQ (reference sequence). CDR3 DNA: TGTGCCAGCAGCTTCCCTAGCGGGCAGGCCTCCTACAATGAGCAGTTCTTC. This sequence encodes CASSFPSGQASYNEQFF. The full variable domain, completed using reference TRBV7-9 and TRBJ2-1, is DTGVSQNPRHKITKRGQNVTFRCDPISEHNRLYWYRQTLGQGPEFLTYFQNEAQLEKSRLLSDRFSAERPKGSFSTLEIQRTEQGDSAMYLCASSFPSGQASYNEQFFGPGTRLTVL.

The chain joins TRBV2 to TRBJ2-7, with D possibly called TRBD1 or TRBD2 (5 bases each). The germline V and J ends were trimmed by 6 bases and 0 bases, with 15 bases remaining between them. This CDR3 is built from 15 residues. CDR1 is SNHLY, CDR2 FYNNEI, per germline. This CDR3 is CASSPWDGFSYEQYF. The CDR3 region has the DNA TGTGCCAGCAGCCCCTGGGACGGATTCTCCTACGAGCAGTACTTC.